The next 26 T cell receptor beta chains were all read from a single sample in a study of CD8 T cells in ankylosing spondylitis (dated by TCRdb to between 2016 and 2019). The library was built by means of 5' RACE. The instrument was an Illumina HiSeq 2500. Through fastp at Q25 and MiXCR, TCRdb rebuilt clones from the public reads, retaining in-frame beta chains. Duplicate CDR3 protein sequences are folded into a single record with the most common DNA and genes. This sample holds 350,000 or so distinct CDR3 sequences; about 14% were observed only once. Approximately 1% of the sample is held by the ten biggest clonotypes. Material: blood, either unsorted or a sorted T cell fraction (not recorded which). The receptors originated from a male donor with ankylosing spondylitis or in good health (not recorded which).

This clonotype was observed a few times. This chain joins TRBV15 and TRBJ2-1, with 9 positions matching TRBD2. CDR3 length: 16 residues. Germline V gene lookup returns CDR1 LNHNV and CDR2 YYDKDF (reference sequence). V lost 5 bases, J lost 5 bases, and 10 bases stayed unmatched. CDR3 sequence reads: CATSSRLAEIHNEQFF. The DNA for the CDR3 is TGTGCCACCAGCTCCCGACTAGCGGAGATCCACAATGAGCAGTTCTTC.

This clonotype has more than one count but fewer than ten. The chain joins TRBV7-2 to TRBJ2-3; 8 bases agree with TRBD1. Germline V gives CDR1 SGHTA, CDR2 FQGNSA. J lost 2 bases, V lost 1 base, and 5 bases had no gene match. This CDR3 spans 16 amino acids. The chain's CDR3 is CASSLVPGGNTDTQYF. The CDR3 region has the DNA TGTGCCAGCAGCTTAGTACCAGGGGGCAACACAGATACGCAGTATTTT.

V and J are TRBV6-2 or TRBV6-3 and TRBJ2-7; D may be TRBD2 (6 bases). Per germline, CDR1 MNHEY and CDR2 SVGEGT. V lost 6 bases, J lost 1 base, and 22 bases lay in between. CDR3 length: 17 amino acids. This CDR3 is CASRHVGGGLRSYEQYF. The CDR3 DNA reads as TGTGCCAGCAGGCATGTGGGAGGAGGCCTCCGTTCCTACGAGCAGTACTTC.

This clonotype was observed a few times. CDR3: CASSVSGGTNEKLFF. The CDR3 DNA reads as TGTGCCAGCAGCGTTTCAGGGGGAACTAATGAAAAACTGTTTTTT. The V call is TRBV9, the J call TRBJ1-4, with 7 nucleotides matching TRBD1. Germline-derived CDR1 and CDR2 are SGDLS and YYNGEE. The CDR3 is 15 amino acids. Trimming at V came to 2 bases and at J to 1 base, leaving 2 bases not matched to a gene.

This chain joins TRBV13 and TRBJ2-1, with D uncertain. With 6 bases removed from V and 7 bases from J, the gap between germline ends came to 13 bases. CDR3 length equals 13 residues. Germline lookup yields CDR1 PRHDT and CDR2 FYEKMQ (reference sequence). Written as DNA, the CDR3 is TGTGCCAGCAGGCGATCCTCTAATAATGAGCAGTTCTTC. As protein: CASRRSSNNEQFF.

The chain has TRBV5-1 and TRBJ2-1, with 7 nucleotides matching TRBD2. Germline values: CDR1 SGHRS, CDR2 YFSETQ. The V gene end was trimmed by 4 bases and the J gene end by 4 bases; junction bases not matched to a gene: 8. The length of the CDR3 is 15 residues. CDR3 sequence: CASSREAGKYNEQFF. For the CDR3, the DNA is TGCGCCAGCAGCCGAGAAGCGGGAAAGTACAATGAGCAGTTCTTC.

The chain uses TRBV4-1 and TRBJ2-7; possible D gene TRBD1, 6 bases. The CDR3 loop spans 14 amino acids. The V and J ends lost 3 bases and 0 bases respectively, with 9 bases between them. The germline CDR1 and CDR2 sequences are MGHRA and YSYEKL. The CDR3 DNA follows: TGCGCCAGCAGCCACCGGGACACCTCCTACGAGCAGTACTTC. This translates into CASSHRDTSYEQYF.

This clonotype was observed a few times. The CDR3 loop is CASSQDYRGQGTKNIQYF. The CDR3 DNA reads as TGTGCCAGCAGCCAGGACTACAGGGGGCAAGGGACCAAAAACATTCAGTACTTC. V gene TRBV11-2 combines with J gene TRBJ2-4, with 9 positions matching TRBD1. This CDR3 region has 18 residues. The J segment lost 2 bases and the V segment lost 5 bases, leaving 13 bases of the junction unmatched. Germline CDR1 and CDR2: SGHAT and FQNNGV.

In this sample, this clonotype turned up a few times. The chain is built from TRBV11-2 and TRBJ2-6, with 8 bases identical to TRBD2. The CDR3 is made up of 19 amino acids. The germline CDR1 and CDR2 sequences are SGHAT and FQNNGV. V lost 0 bases to trimming and J lost 0 bases; unmatched junction nucleotides: 7. The CDR3 region has the DNA TGTGCCAGCAGCTTAGACATAAAAGCGGGGGACTCTGGGGCCAACGTCCTGACTTTC. Its protein is CASSLDIKAGDSGANVLTF.

V and J are TRBV30 and TRBJ1-5; D is possibly TRBD1 (5 bases). The CDR3 has 12 amino acids. V was shortened by 2 bases and J by 6 bases, with 8 bases between the two germline ends. Germline V gene data show CDR1 as GTSNPN and CDR2 as SVGIG (reference sequence). CDR3 sequence: CAWSPGPQPQHF. Here the CDR3 DNA reads TGTGCCTGGAGTCCGGGACCTCAGCCCCAGCATTTT. The full variable domain, with the rest looked up from reference TRBV30 and TRBJ1-5, is SQTIHQWPATLVQPVGSPLSLECTVEGTSNPNLYWYRQAAGRGLQLLFYSVGIGQISSEVPQNLSASRPQDRQFILSSKKLLLSDSGFYLCAWSPGPQPQHFGDGTRLSIL.

The DNA for the CDR3 is TGTGCCAGCAGTTCGGGGCCCGAGGCCGGGGCCAACGTCCTGACTTTC. It translates to CASSSGPEAGANVLTF. The chain recombines TRBV12-3 or TRBV12-4 with TRBJ2-6; D is tentatively TRBD1 or TRBD2 (5 bases each). The CDR3 is 16 residues long. Trimming took 4 bases from V and 4 from J, leaving 14 bases between them.

The table lists this clonotype with a few counts. CDR3 region: CAISEGGQVVGNIQYF. CDR3 nucleotides: TGTGCCATCAGTGAAGGCGGACAGGTCGTCGGGAACATTCAGTACTTC. The J gene is TRBJ2-4, the V gene TRBV10-3, with 7 bases lining up with TRBD1. This CDR3 comprises 16 residues. V was clipped by 3 bases and J by 7 bases; unmatched bases: 12. Germline CDR1 ENHRY, CDR2 SYGVKD.

Turning to this clonotype: A junction boundary mismatches the germline segment, possibly from a read error. The chain has TRBV2 and TRBJ1-4, with 8 bases that match TRBD1. This CDR3 comprises 18 residues. CDR1 and CDR2 (germline): SNHLY, FYNNEI. This CDR3 is CASTRDRRTIRNNEKPFF. The CDR3 DNA reads as TGTGCCAGCACCCGGGACAGGCGCACTATTAGAAATAATGAAAAACCGTTTTTT.

This clonotype turned up a few times. The V call is TRBV10-3, the J call TRBJ2-2, with D possibly matching TRBD2 (5 bases). The germline V gene has CDR1 ENHRY and CDR2 SYGVKD. V gave up 6 bases and J gave up 7 bases, with 15 bases separating them. CDR3 length equals 14 residues. CDR3 residues: CAIRREGYGGELFF. The CDR3 DNA reads TGTGCCATCAGGAGGGAAGGGTACGGCGGGGAGCTGTTTTTT.

The chain uses TRBV7-9 and TRBJ1-2, with 9 bases lining up with TRBD1. CDR1 SEHNR and CDR2 FQNEAQ come from the germline V gene (reference sequence). The CDR3 is 11 residues long. The V and J ends lost 9 bases and 11 bases, in that order; junction bases with no gene match: 7. The DNA of the CDR3 is TGTGCCAGTGGGACAGGGAGGGAGTACACCTTC. Protein sequence: CASGTGREYTF. Using reference TRBV7-9 and TRBJ1-2 for the parts outside the CDR3, the full variable domain is DTGVSQNPRHKITKRGQNVTFRCDPISEHNRLYWYRQTLGQGPEFLTYFQNEAQLEKSRLLSDRFSAERPKGSFSTLEIQRTEQGDSAMYLCASGTGREYTFGSGTRLTVV.

The chain uses TRBV12-3 or TRBV12-4 and TRBJ2-1; possible D gene TRBD2, 5 bases. CDR3 length: 13 residues. Trimming took off 4 bases at V and 9 bases at J, with 13 bases between the two ends. This CDR3 reads CASSSLLAFEQFF. CDR3 coding DNA: TGTGCCAGCAGTTCCCTGTTAGCGTTTGAGCAGTTCTTC.

This clonotype was seen ten or more times. The gene calls are TRBV4-2 and TRBJ1-5; the match to TRBD1 covers 7 bases. Trimming took 1 base from V and 6 from J; bases not matched to a gene: 9. The CDR3 length is 16 residues. The V gene's germline CDR1 is LGHNA and CDR2 YNFKEQ. DNA of the CDR3: TGTGCCAGCAGCCAAGGTGCACAGGGGCAAACTCAGCCCCAGCATTTT. It encodes CASSQGAQGQTQPQHF.

This clonotype appeared many times. This chain uses TRBV12-3 or TRBV12-4 with TRBJ1-5; D gene unclear. Trimming cost V 5 bases and J 11 bases, with 7 bases left between them. The CDR3 length is 10 residues. This chain's CDR3 is CASSAQSQHF. DNA for the CDR3: TGTGCCAGCAGTGCGCAGTCCCAGCATTTT.

This clonotype turned up a few times. This chain joins TRBV7-2 and TRBJ1-1, with D perhaps TRBD1 (6 bases). CDR3 length: 14 amino acids. Germline CDR1 reads SGHTA; CDR2 reads FQGNSA. Trimming left V 6 bases short and J 1 base short, with 12 bases between. The CDR3 region has the DNA TGTGCCAGCAGGTATCGACAGGCGAACACTGAAGCTTTCTTT. This sequence encodes CASRYRQANTEAFF.

The sample holds a few counts of this clonotype. V and J are TRBV10-3 and TRBJ2-3, with D perhaps assigned TRBD1 or TRBD2 (5 bases each). The V end lost 4 bases, the J end lost 5 bases, and 7 bases lay between the germline ends. The germline gives CDR1 ENHRY, CDR2 SYGVKD. The CDR3 runs to 12 residues. CDR3 coding DNA: TGTGCCATCAGTGTTGGGGGAGATACGCAGTATTTT. Residues: CAISVGGDTQYF.

The chain carries TRBV5-6 and TRBJ1-1, with D perhaps matching TRBD1 (5 bases). The germline V gene has CDR1 SGHDT and CDR2 YYEEEE. Trimming took off 4 bases at V and 1 base at J, with 14 bases between the two ends. The CDR3 loop spans 15 amino acids. The CDR3 loop is CASSLLGGPNTEAFF. CDR3 coding DNA: TGTGCCAGCAGCCTCCTCGGGGGTCCGAACACTGAAGCTTTCTTT.

This clonotype came up a few times. CDR3 region: CASSESGVGQPQHF. CDR3 bases: TGTGCCAGCAGTGAGTCCGGGGTAGGTCAGCCCCAGCATTTT. J is TRBJ1-5 and V is TRBV25-1, with D unclear. With 3 bases removed from V and 6 bases from J, the gap between germline ends came to 12 bases. Germline values: CDR1 MGHDK, CDR2 SYGVNS. The CDR3 runs to 14 residues. The entire variable domain, with the rest obtained from reference TRBV25-1 and TRBJ1-5, is as follows: EADIYQTPRYLVIGTGKKITLECSQTMGHDKMYWYQQDPGMELHLIHYSYGVNSTEKGDLSSESTVSRIRTEHFPLTLESARPSHTSQYLCASSESGVGQPQHFGDGTRLSIL.

J is TRBJ1-2 and V is TRBV5-1; D is undetermined. Per germline, CDR1 SGHRS and CDR2 YFSETQ. The CDR3 is made up of 16 amino acids. Trimming removed 3 bases at V and 4 bases at J, with 19 bases between. The CDR3 DNA sequence: TGCGCCAGCAGCTCTGGGCTCGAGGGAACCATCTATGGCTACACCTTC. Protein sequence: CASSSGLEGTIYGYTF.

This chain connects TRBV12-3 or TRBV12-4 to TRBJ1-1; D call uncertain. The CDR3 sequence is 12 residues long. V lost 2 bases to trimming and J lost 6 bases, with 7 bases between them. For the CDR3, the DNA is TGTGCCAGCAGTTTAACATTTTCTGAAGCTTTCTTT. This codes for CASSLTFSEAFF.

This clonotype was observed a few times. V is TRBV4-1 and J is TRBJ2-3; TRBD2 agrees at 11 bases. After removal of 4 bases from V and 4 bases from J, the junction contained 4 bases not matched to a gene. Germline V gene sequence: CDR1 MGHRA, CDR2 YSYEKL. This CDR3 is built from 15 residues. Here the CDR3 reads CASSLISGRADTQYF. The CDR3 coding sequence is TGCGCCAGCAGCCTCATTAGCGGGAGGGCAGATACGCAGTATTTT.

The chain couples TRBV30 to TRBJ2-1; 9 bases match TRBD2. CDR3 length: 15 amino acids. The germline V gene has CDR1 GTSNPN and CDR2 SVGIG (reference sequence). Losses at the gene ends were 4 bases for V and 2 bases for J; bases not matched to a gene: 6. The CDR3 DNA follows: TGTGCCTGGACTGCTAGCGGGGAAGCCTACAATGAGCAGTTCTTC. Its translation is CAWTASGEAYNEQFF.